Listed below are T cell receptor beta chains from one sample, sequenced in a study of blood T cell repertoires in COVID-19. Some clones are missing from TCRdb's copy, which holds only in-frame ones; the method was immunoSEQ multiplex PCR. The sample carries some 110,000 clones, just over 90% recorded once. The sequenced sample was peripheral blood. Receptors originate from a human donor with active COVID-19. The donor label of this sample is uncertain. Both conserved end residues are part of each CDR3. D genes are given only for firm matches. Some rows mark clone size as missing; the rest say once, few, many or name a class of expanded clone.

j_call | d_call | clone_size | v_call | cdr3_nt | cdr3_aa
TRBJ2-7 | NA | NA | TRBV6-6 | TGTGCCAGCAGTTACTCGCGAGGGAAAACCTACGAGCAGTACTTC | CASSYSRGKTYEQYF
TRBJ2-3 | NA | NA | TRBV6-1 | TGTGCCAGCAGTGAAGGAGGCCAGCTCCTACATGGTACGCAGTATTTT | CASSEGGQLLHGTQYF
TRBJ1-1 | TRBD1 | NA | TRBV4-1 | TGCGCCAGCAGTCGGGGGGACAGGGGCTCGACCGAAGCTTTCTTT | CASSRGDRGSTEAFF
TRBJ2-5 | NA | NA | TRBV5-4 | TGTGCCAGCAGCTCAAGAGACAGGCAGTTGGAGACCCAGTACTTC | CASSSRDRQLETQYF
TRBJ2-7 | TRBD1 | NA | TRBV7-6 | TGTGCCAGCAGCTTAGCGGTTCTTGGGACAGACGTTTCCTACGAGCAGTACTTC | CASSLAVLGTDVSYEQYF
TRBJ1-1 | NA | NA | TRBV7-2 | TGTGCCAGCAGCTTTTTGTCTACCGGCAGGGCGAACACTGAAGCTTTCTTT | CASSFLSTGRANTEAFF
TRBJ1-1 | NA | NA | TRBV6-5 | TGTGCCAGCAGGGACTGGACAGTAAACACTGAAGCTTTCTTT | CASRDWTVNTEAFF
TRBJ2-7 | TRBD1 | few | TRBV7-9 | TGTGCCAGCAGCCGCGGGACAGGAGCCTACGAGCAGTACTTC | CASSRGTGAYEQYF
TRBJ2-7 | TRBD2 | once | TRBV27 | TGTGCCAGCAGTTTAGCGGGGGTGGGGACCTACGAGCAGTACTTC | CASSLAGVGTYEQYF
TRBJ1-1 | NA | many | TRBV9 | TGTGCCAGCAGCGAGCCGGGATTGAACACTGAAGCTTTCTTT | CASSEPGLNTEAFF
TRBJ1-2 | NA | NA | TRBV6-6 | TGTGCCAGCAGTTACTTGACAGAGAACTATGGCTACACCTTC | CASSYLTENYGYTF
TRBJ2-7 | TRBD1 | NA | TRBV5-5 | TGTGCCAGCAGCTTGACAGGGGGGTCGAACTACGAGCAGTACTTC | CASSLTGGSNYEQYF